What follows are 24 T cell receptor beta chains derived from one specimen sequenced in a study of control samples from healthy donors and cancer patients. Sequencing was performed with immunoSEQ multiplex PCR; in TCRdb, only in-frame clones are kept and a portion is missing. The data show roughly 120,000 clones, with 80% to 95% seen just once and 6.5% to 9% held by the top ten. Sequencing input: blood. Every receptor here comes from a woman between 18 and 29 years old in good health.

This chain connects TRBV30 to TRBJ1-1, with a weak D call TRBD1 (6 bases). V was clipped by 2 bases and J by 4 bases, with 17 bases between them. CDR1 is GTSNPN and CDR2 is SVGIG in the germline V gene (reference sequence). The CDR3 consists of 15 residues. CDR3 protein: CAWSPLQGKSTEAFF. The CDR3 DNA is TGTGCCTGGAGTCCTCTACAGGGAAAGAGCACTGAAGCTTTCTTT.

The chain recombines TRBV27 with TRBJ1-2, with D possibly matching TRBD1 (5 bases). The CDR3 sequence is 17 residues long. Trimming removed 5 bases at V and 4 bases at J, with 23 bases between. Germline CDR1 MNHEY, CDR2 SMNVEV (reference sequence). The CDR3 loop reads CASSHSIDSLLTYGYTF. Here the CDR3 DNA reads TGTGCCAGCAGTCACTCAATAGACAGCCTACTTACCTATGGCTACACCTTC.

The chain recombines TRBV28 with TRBJ2-5; 9 bases line up with TRBD1. V trimming: 7 bases; J trimming: 2 bases; junction bases outside the gene matches: 8. Germline V gene lookup returns CDR1 MDHEN and CDR2 SYDVKM. This CDR3 has 15 amino acids. CDR3 nucleotide sequence: TGTGCCAGCAACCCCCGGGACAGGGATCAAGAGACCCAGTACTTC. The encoded protein is CASNPRDRDQETQYF.

V usage is TRBV27 and J usage is TRBJ1-1; D perhaps matches TRBD1 (5 bases). Germline V gene sequence: CDR1 MNHEY, CDR2 SMNVEV (reference sequence). CDR3 size: 14 residues. Trimming cost V 0 bases and J 4 bases, with 9 bases left between them. The CDR3 reads CASSLSGGGTEAFF. DNA of the CDR3: TGTGCCAGCAGTTTATCCGGCGGGGGCACTGAAGCTTTCTTT.

CDR3 in amino acids: CASSIGAQLGSNSPLHF. The CDR3 bases are TGTGCCAGTAGTATAGGGGCACAGCTAGGGTCGAATTCACCCCTCCACTTT. The chain employs TRBV19 and TRBJ1-6; D gene unclear. The CDR3 spans 17 residues. The germline V gene encodes CDR1 LNHDA and CDR2 SQIVND (reference sequence). Trimming stripped 1 base from V and 7 bases from J, with 17 bases between.

V gene TRBV4-2 combines with J gene TRBJ1-2; D remains unclear. The CDR3 consists of 17 residues. The V and J ends lost 0 bases and 0 bases respectively, with 14 bases between them. Germline V gives CDR1 LGHNA, CDR2 YNFKEQ. CDR3 region: CASSQDGPDLANYGYTF. The CDR3 DNA reads as TGTGCCAGCAGCCAAGATGGGCCAGATTTAGCTAACTATGGCTACACCTTC.

CDR3 protein: CASSLVSGGGGNEQYF. In nucleotides, the CDR3 is TGCGCCAGCAGCTTAGTCAGCGGGGGGGGCGGAAACGAGCAGTACTTC. The V and J genes are TRBV5-1 and TRBJ2-7; 10 bases agree with TRBD2. Germline V CDR1 and CDR2: SGHRS, YFSETQ. The CDR3 has 16 residues. Trimming cost V 2 bases and J 5 bases; bases outside gene matches: 10.

The V gene is TRBV7-2, the J gene TRBJ1-4; the D gene is possibly TRBD1 (5 bases). V shed 3 bases and J shed 7 bases, with 9 bases lying between them. Germline V lookup: CDR1 SGHTA, CDR2 FQGNSA. CDR3 length equals 13 residues. CDR3 coding DNA: TGTGCCAGCAGCTTTGTTAGGGGTGAAAAACTGTTTTTT. Amino acids: CASSFVRGEKLFF.

This chain connects TRBV27 to TRBJ1-2, with D maybe TRBD1 (6 bases). Germline-derived CDR1 and CDR2 are MNHEY and SMNVEV (reference sequence). This CDR3 has 15 residues. V gave up 5 bases and J gave up 8 bases, with 21 bases separating them. The CDR3 loop reads CASSPYTTGVWGYTF. The CDR3 coding sequence is TGTGCCAGCAGTCCCTATACGACAGGAGTATGGGGCTACACCTTC.

The CDR3 here is CAWRGSTMNTEAFF. The CDR3 DNA follows: TGTGCCTGGAGAGGGTCGACTATGAACACTGAAGCTTTCTTT. V is TRBV30 and J is TRBJ1-1; D ambiguous. Germline CDR1 GTSNPN, CDR2 SVGIG (reference sequence). This CDR3 contains 14 residues. V was shortened by 3 bases and J by 0 bases, with 11 bases between the two germline ends.

The gene calls are TRBV11-2 and TRBJ2-2; 12 bases are a match to TRBD2. CDR1 is SGHAT and CDR2 is FQNNGV in the germline V gene. CDR3 size: 15 residues. The trim removed 4 bases at V and 5 bases at J, leaving 2 bases unmatched. The CDR3 sequence is CASSSSGRATGELFF. Written as DNA, the CDR3 is TGTGCCAGCAGCTCTAGCGGGAGGGCAACCGGGGAGCTGTTTTTT.

The chain combines TRBV6-5 with TRBJ1-1; 9 nucleotides agree with TRBD1. This CDR3 region has 13 residues. J was trimmed by 3 bases and V by 10 bases; bases with no gene match: 6. Germline loops: CDR1 MNHEY, CDR2 SVGAGI. In DNA form, the CDR3 reads TGTGCCACCCGGACAGGGGATTACACTGAAGCTTTCTTT. Its protein is CATRTGDYTEAFF.

This rearrangement joins TRBV9 to TRBJ2-1; 8 nucleotides match TRBD2. Germline V gives CDR1 SGDLS, CDR2 YYNGEE. The CDR3 sequence is 16 residues long. V trimming: 0 bases; J trimming: 6 bases; junction bases outside the gene matches: 8. CDR3 sequence: CASSVEGTSVGNEQFF. The CDR3 bases are TGTGCCAGCAGCGTAGAAGGGACTAGTGTCGGCAATGAGCAGTTCTTC.

The gene calls are TRBV28 and TRBJ1-4; D might be TRBD1 (5 bases). V dropped 8 bases and J dropped 7 bases, with 11 bases sitting between them. The CDR3 has 12 residues. Germline V gives CDR1 MDHEN, CDR2 SYDVKM. The CDR3: CASGERGEKLFF. The CDR3 region has the DNA TGTGCCAGCGGGGAAAGGGGTGAAAAACTGTTTTTT. Together with reference TRBV28 and TRBJ1-4, the CDR3 gives the full variable domain: DVKVTQSSRYLVKRTGEKVFLECVQDMDHENMFWYRQDPGLGLRLIYFSYDVKMKEKGDIPEGYSVSREKKERFSLILESASTNQTSMYLCASGERGEKLFFGSGTQLSVL.

This chain uses TRBV5-1 with TRBJ2-2; TRBD1 agrees at 7 bases. Germline V CDR1 and CDR2: SGHRS, YFSETQ. Trimming took 8 bases from V and 2 from J; bases not matched to a gene: 9. The CDR3 has 15 residues. CDR3 region: CASKKGQFNTGELFF. In DNA, the CDR3 is TGCGCCAGTAAGAAGGGACAGTTCAACACCGGGGAGCTGTTTTTT.

V gene TRBV27 combines with J gene TRBJ2-7, with TRBD2 as a possible D gene (5 bases). This CDR3 comprises 14 residues. V gave up 3 bases and J gave up 2 bases, with 11 bases separating them. Germline lookup yields CDR1 MNHEY and CDR2 SMNVEV (reference sequence). CDR3 amino acids: CASSLAGVPYEQYF. Written as DNA, the CDR3 is TGTGCCAGCAGTTTGGCCGGGGTCCCCTACGAGCAGTACTTC.

V gene TRBV29-1 combines with J gene TRBJ2-7; 7 bases match TRBD2. In germline, CDR1 is SQVTM, CDR2 ANQGSEA. There are 15 residues in the CDR3. J lost 0 bases, V lost 3 bases, and 8 bases had no gene match. The CDR3 coding sequence is TGCAGCGTTGAGGGGGGGGTTACGAGCTCCTACGAGCAGTACTTC. Encoded protein: CSVEGGVTSSYEQYF.

This rearrangement joins TRBV5-1 to TRBJ1-1; TRBD1 agrees at 7 bases. The CDR3 is made up of 16 amino acids. Trimming removed 4 bases from V and 1 base from J; junction bases left unmatched: 10. Germline V lookup: CDR1 SGHRS, CDR2 YFSETQ. The CDR3 here is CASSKTEGASNTEAFF. The CDR3 DNA follows: TGCGCCAGCAGCAAGACAGAGGGGGCTTCGAACACTGAAGCTTTCTTT.

The chain links TRBV5-4 to TRBJ1-2; 7 positions match TRBD1. The germline CDR1 and CDR2 sequences are SGHNT and YYREEE (reference sequence). CDR3 length: 14 residues. The V and J ends lost 3 bases and 3 bases, in that order; junction bases with no gene match: 5. The CDR3 nucleotides read TGTGCCAGCAGCTGGACCGGGACAGACTATGGCTACACCTTC. This sequence encodes CASSWTGTDYGYTF.

The chain combines TRBV6-2 or TRBV6-3 with TRBJ2-7, with D perhaps TRBD2 (6 bases). CDR1 is MNHEY and CDR2 is SVGEGT in the germline V gene. The ends were cut back, 6 bases at V and 3 bases at J, with 18 bases in the middle. The CDR3 has 15 residues. The DNA of the CDR3 is TGTGCCAGCAGCGAGAGACTAGTTGTAGGCTACGAGCAGTACTTC. Protein product: CASSERLVVGYEQYF.

The chain has TRBV19 and TRBJ2-3; D is unresolved. Germline loops: CDR1 LNHDA, CDR2 SQIVND (reference sequence). Between the trimmed V and J ends, which lost 6 bases and 2 bases, there was a span of 9 bases. CDR3 length: 13 residues. The DNA of the CDR3 is TGTGCCAGTAGACTATTTAACACAGATACGCAGTATTTT. Residues: CASRLFNTDTQYF.

This clone came up a few times. This rearrangement joins TRBV6-5 to TRBJ1-1, with a weak D call TRBD1 (6 bases). This CDR3 comprises 15 residues. Per the germline V gene, CDR1 is MNHEY and CDR2 is SVGAGI. V dropped 7 bases and J dropped 5 bases, with 20 bases sitting between them. The CDR3 region has the DNA TGTGCCAGCATCCGGGACACGACTTATGGTACTGAAGCTTTCTTT. It translates to CASIRDTTYGTEAFF.

Here the CDR3 DNA reads TGTGCCAGCAAAATCACTAGCGGGGGCGTAAAGGGCGAGCAGTACTTC. Translating gives CASKITSGGVKGEQYF. The V call is TRBV21-1, the J call TRBJ2-7; the table's D gene call, TRBD2, was not cross checked with the DNA. TRBV21-1 is a known pseudogene. This CDR3 has 16 residues.

The chain employs TRBV30 and TRBJ2-2; 10 bases fit TRBD1. Germline assignment: CDR1 GTSNPN and CDR2 SVGIG (reference sequence). The V segment lost 2 bases and the J segment 6 bases; nucleotides outside the gene matches: 6. The CDR3 totals 15 residues. The chain's CDR3 is CAWSSDRGRAGELFF. The DNA for the CDR3 is TGTGCCTGGAGTTCAGACAGGGGGCGTGCCGGGGAGCTGTTTTTT.